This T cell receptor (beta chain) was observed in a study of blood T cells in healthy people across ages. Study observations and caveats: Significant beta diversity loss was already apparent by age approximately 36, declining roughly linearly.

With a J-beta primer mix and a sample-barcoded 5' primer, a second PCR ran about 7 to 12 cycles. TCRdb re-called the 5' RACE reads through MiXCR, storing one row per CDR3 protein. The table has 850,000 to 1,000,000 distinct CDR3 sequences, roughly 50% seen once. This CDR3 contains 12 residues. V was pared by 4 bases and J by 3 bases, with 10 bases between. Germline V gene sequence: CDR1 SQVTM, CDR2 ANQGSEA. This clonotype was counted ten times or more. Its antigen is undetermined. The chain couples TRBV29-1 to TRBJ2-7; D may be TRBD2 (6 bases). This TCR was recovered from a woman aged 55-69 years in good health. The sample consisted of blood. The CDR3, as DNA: TGCAGCGTTGTTAGCGGTGGCTACGAGCAGTACTTC. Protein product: CSVVSGGYEQYF.